This T cell receptor (beta chain) is from a study of T cell responses to AZD1222 COVID-19 vaccine. The protocol was immunoSEQ multiplex PCR, while the TCRdb copy is restricted to in-frame clones and leaves out a portion. This table holds over 65,000 clones, 70% to 85% found once. This clone was counted only a few times. The clonotype was recovered from an adult in good health. The sample here was peripheral blood, taken on day 0 of AZD1222 vaccination.

The CDR3 sequence: CASSLGDRGMNTEAFF. For the CDR3, the DNA is TGTGCCAGCAGCTTGGGGGACAGGGGGATGAACACTGAAGCTTTCTTT. J is TRBJ1-1 and V is TRBV5-5, with TRBD1 identical over 11 bases. This CDR3 has 16 residues. With V trimmed by 0 bases and J by 0 bases, 1 base remained unmatched. Germline V CDR1 and CDR2: SGHKS, YYEKEE (reference sequence). Full variable domain (outside the CDR3, taken from reference TRBV5-5 and TRBJ1-1): DAGVTQSPTHLIKTRGQQVTLRCSPISGHKSVSWYQQVLGQGPQFIFQYYEKEERGRGNFPDRFSARQFPNYSSELNVNALLLGDSALYLCASSLGDRGMNTEAFFGQGTRLTVV.